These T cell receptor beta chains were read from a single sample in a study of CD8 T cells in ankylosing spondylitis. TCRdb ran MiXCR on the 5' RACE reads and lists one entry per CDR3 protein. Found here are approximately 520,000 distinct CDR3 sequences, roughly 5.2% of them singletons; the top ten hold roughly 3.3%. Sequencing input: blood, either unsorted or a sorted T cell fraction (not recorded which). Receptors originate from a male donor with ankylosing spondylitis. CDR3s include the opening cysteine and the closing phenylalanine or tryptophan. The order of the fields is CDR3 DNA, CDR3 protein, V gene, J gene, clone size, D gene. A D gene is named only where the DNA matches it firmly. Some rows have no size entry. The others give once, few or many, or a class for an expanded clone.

CDR3nt: TGTGCCAGCAGTTTGGGGACTAGTGCTTCTGGGGCCAACGTCCTGACTTTC
CDR3aa: CASSLGTSASGANVLTF
v_gene: TRBV12-3/TRBV12-4
j_gene: TRBJ2-6
abundance: many
d_gene: TRBD2

CDR3nt: TGCGCCAGCAGCTTCGGGGGGAGACAAGAGACCCAGTACTTC
CDR3aa: CASSFGGRQETQYF
v_gene: TRBV5-1
j_gene: TRBJ2-5
abundance: many
d_gene: TRBD2

CDR3nt: TGTGCCAGCAGCCTACGGGTTCCCACTGAAGCTTTCTTT
CDR3aa: CASSLRVPTEAFF
v_gene: TRBV7-8
j_gene: TRBJ1-1
abundance: .
d_gene: .

CDR3nt: TGCGCCAGCAGTCCAAGATCCCCCTCTGGGGCCAACGTCCTGACTTTC
CDR3aa: CASSPRSPSGANVLTF
v_gene: TRBV4-1
j_gene: TRBJ2-6
abundance: .
d_gene: .

CDR3nt: TGTGCCAGCAGCGGCGGGGACAGGGGCTACAATGAGCAGTTCTTC
CDR3aa: CASSGGDRGYNEQFF
v_gene: TRBV5-5
j_gene: TRBJ2-1
abundance: many
d_gene: TRBD1

CDR3nt: TGTGCCAGCAGCTTAATACATGGCGGGGGCTCCTACGAGCAGTACTTC
CDR3aa: CASSLIHGGGSYEQYF
v_gene: TRBV11-2
j_gene: TRBJ2-7
abundance: few
d_gene: TRBD2

CDR3nt: TGTGCCAGCAGCAGCACAGAGGGCACTGAAGCTTTCTTT
CDR3aa: CASSSTEGTEAFF
v_gene: TRBV7-9
j_gene: TRBJ1-1
abundance: .
d_gene: .

CDR3nt: TGTGCCAGCAGCTTAACCCCGGGGGCTACCTACAATGAGCAGTTCTTC
CDR3aa: CASSLTPGATYNEQFF
v_gene: TRBV7-8
j_gene: TRBJ2-1
abundance: many
d_gene: .

CDR3nt: TGCGCCAGCAGCTTACCACGAGCGGGGCTACACAATGAGCAGTTCTTC
CDR3aa: CASSLPRAGLHNEQFF
v_gene: TRBV5-1
j_gene: TRBJ2-1
abundance: many
d_gene: TRBD2

CDR3nt: TGTGCCAGCTCACCTACGACAGGGGGCCAGGATCAGCCCCAGCATTTT
CDR3aa: CASSPTTGGQDQPQHF
v_gene: TRBV18
j_gene: TRBJ1-5
abundance: many
d_gene: TRBD1

CDR3nt: TGCAGCGTTGGGGACAGTTGGAATCAGCCCCAGCATTTT
CDR3aa: CSVGDSWNQPQHF
v_gene: TRBV29-1
j_gene: TRBJ1-5
abundance: many
d_gene: TRBD1

CDR3nt: TGTGCCACGGAGCAGGGGGCCACAGATACGCAGTATTTT
CDR3aa: CATEQGATDTQYF
v_gene: TRBV10-3
j_gene: TRBJ2-3
abundance: many
d_gene: TRBD1

CDR3nt: TGCGCCAGCAGCCCACCCCCGGCGGAGACCCAGTACTTC
CDR3aa: CASSPPPAETQYF
v_gene: TRBV5-1
j_gene: TRBJ2-5
abundance: .
d_gene: .

CDR3nt: TGTGCCAGCAGCCAAGGGGACAGGGATGTCACTGAAGCTTTCTTT
CDR3aa: CASSQGDRDVTEAFF
v_gene: TRBV4-2
j_gene: TRBJ1-1
abundance: .
d_gene: TRBD1